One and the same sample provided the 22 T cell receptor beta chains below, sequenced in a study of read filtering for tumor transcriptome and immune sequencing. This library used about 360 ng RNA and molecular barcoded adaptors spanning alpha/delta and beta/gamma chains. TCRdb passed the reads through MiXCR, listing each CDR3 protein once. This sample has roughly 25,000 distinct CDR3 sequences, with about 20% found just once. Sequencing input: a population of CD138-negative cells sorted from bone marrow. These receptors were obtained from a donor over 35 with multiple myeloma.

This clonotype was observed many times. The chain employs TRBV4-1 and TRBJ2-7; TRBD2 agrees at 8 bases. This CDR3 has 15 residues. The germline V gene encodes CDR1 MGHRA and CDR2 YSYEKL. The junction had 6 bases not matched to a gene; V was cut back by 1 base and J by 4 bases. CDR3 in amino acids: CASSQAISGEYEQYF. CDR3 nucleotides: TGCGCCAGCAGCCAAGCGATTAGCGGGGAATACGAGCAGTACTTC.

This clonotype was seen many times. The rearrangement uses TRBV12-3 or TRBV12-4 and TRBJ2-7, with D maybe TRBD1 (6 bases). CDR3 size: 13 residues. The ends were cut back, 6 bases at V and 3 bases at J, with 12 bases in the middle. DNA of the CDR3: TGTGCCAGCAGCCGAGGACAGAACTACGAGCAGTACTTC. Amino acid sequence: CASSRGQNYEQYF.

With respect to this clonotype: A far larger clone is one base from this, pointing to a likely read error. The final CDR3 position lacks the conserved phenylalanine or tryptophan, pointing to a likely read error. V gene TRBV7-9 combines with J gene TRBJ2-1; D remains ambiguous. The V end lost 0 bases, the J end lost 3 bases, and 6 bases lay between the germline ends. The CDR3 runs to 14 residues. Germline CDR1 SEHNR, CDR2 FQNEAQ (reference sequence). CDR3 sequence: CASSLALLYNEQFL. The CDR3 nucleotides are TGTGCCAGCAGCTTAGCGCTCCTCTACAATGAGCAGTTCCTC.

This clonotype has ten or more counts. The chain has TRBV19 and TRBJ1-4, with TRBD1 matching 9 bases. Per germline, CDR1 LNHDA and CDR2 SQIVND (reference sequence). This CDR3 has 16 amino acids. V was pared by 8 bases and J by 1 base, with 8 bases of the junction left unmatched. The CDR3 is CASPWDREETNEKLFF. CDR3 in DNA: TGTGCCAGTCCCTGGGACAGGGAAGAAACTAATGAAAAACTGTTTTTT.

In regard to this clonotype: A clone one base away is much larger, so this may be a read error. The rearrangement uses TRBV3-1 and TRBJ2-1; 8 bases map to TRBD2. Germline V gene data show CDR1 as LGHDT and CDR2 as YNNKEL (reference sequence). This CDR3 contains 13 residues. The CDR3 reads CASGGGPDNEQFF. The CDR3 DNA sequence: TGTGCTTCGGGCGGGGGGCCCGACAATGAGCAGTTCTTC.

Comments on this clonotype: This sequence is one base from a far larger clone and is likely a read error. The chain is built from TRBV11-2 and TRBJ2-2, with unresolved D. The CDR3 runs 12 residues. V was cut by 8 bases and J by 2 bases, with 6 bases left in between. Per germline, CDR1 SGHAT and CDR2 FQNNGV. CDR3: CASGANTGELFF. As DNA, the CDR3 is TGTGCCAGCGGCGCAAACACCGGGGAGCTGTTTTTT.

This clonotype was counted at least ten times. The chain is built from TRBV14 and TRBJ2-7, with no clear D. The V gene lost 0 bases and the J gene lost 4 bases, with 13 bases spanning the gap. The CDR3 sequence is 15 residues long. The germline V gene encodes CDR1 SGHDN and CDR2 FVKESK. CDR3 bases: TGTGCCAGCAGCCAAGATCCCTTTTTTCAGTACGAGCAGTACTTC. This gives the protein CASSQDPFFQYEQYF. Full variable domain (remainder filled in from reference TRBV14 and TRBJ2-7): EAGVTQFPSHSVIEKGQTVTLRCDPISGHDNLYWYRRVMGKEIKFLLHFVKESKQDESGMPNNRFLAERTGGTYSTLKVQPAELEDSGVYFCASSQDPFFQYEQYFGPGTRLTVT.

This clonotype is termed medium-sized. The DNA of the CDR3 is TGCGCCAGCAGCGCGGCCCCGGCCTACGAGCAGTACTTC. Residues: CASSAAPAYEQYF. The genes are TRBV5-1 and TRBJ2-7; D is unclear. CDR3 size: 13 residues. Trimming took 4 bases from V and 2 from J, leaving 10 bases between them. From germline, CDR1 is SGHRS and CDR2 YFSETQ. Supplemented by reference TRBV5-1 and TRBJ2-7, the full variable domain reads KAGVTQTPRYLIKTRGQQVTLSCSPISGHRSVSWYQQTPGQGLQFLFEYFSETQRNKGNFPGRFSGRQFSNSRSEMNVSTLELGDSALYLCASSAAPAYEQYFGPGTRLTVT.

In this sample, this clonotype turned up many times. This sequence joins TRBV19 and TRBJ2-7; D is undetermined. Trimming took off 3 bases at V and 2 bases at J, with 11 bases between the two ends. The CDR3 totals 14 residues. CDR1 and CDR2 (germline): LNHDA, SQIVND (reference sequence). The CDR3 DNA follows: TGTGCCAGTAGTATTGCGGACGCGACCTACGAGCAGTACTTC. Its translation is CASSIADATYEQYF.

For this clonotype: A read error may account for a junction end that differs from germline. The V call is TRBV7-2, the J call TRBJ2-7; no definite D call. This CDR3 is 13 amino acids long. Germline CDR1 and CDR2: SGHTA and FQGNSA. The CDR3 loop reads CVSSLERFSGQYF. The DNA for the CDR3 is TGTGTCAGCAGCTTAGAGAGGTTCTCCGGGCAGTACTTC. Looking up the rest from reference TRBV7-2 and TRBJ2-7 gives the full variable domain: GAGVSQSPSNKVTEKGKDVELRCDPISGHTALYWYRQSLGQGLEFLIYFQGNSAPDKSGLPSDRFSAERTGGSVSTLTIQRTQQEDSAVYLCVSSLERFSGQYFGPGTRLTVT.

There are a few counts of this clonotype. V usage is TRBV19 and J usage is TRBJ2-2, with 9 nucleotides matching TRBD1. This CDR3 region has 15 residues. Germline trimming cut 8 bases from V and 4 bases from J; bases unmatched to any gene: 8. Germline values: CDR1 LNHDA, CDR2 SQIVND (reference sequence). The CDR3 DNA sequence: TGTGCCAGTTACCGCGGGACAGGGAGCACCGGGGAGCTGTTTTTT. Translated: CASYRGTGSTGELFF.

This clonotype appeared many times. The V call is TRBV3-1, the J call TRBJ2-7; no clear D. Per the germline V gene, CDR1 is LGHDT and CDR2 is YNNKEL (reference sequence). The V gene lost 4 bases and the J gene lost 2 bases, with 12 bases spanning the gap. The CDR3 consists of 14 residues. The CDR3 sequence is CASSPRAVTYEQYF. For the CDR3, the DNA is TGTGCCAGCAGCCCCCGGGCGGTTACCTACGAGCAGTACTTC.

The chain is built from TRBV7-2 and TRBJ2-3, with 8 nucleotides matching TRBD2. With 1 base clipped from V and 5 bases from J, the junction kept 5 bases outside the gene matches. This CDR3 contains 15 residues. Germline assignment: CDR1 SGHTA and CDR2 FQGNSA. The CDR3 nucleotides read TGTGCCAGCAGCTTAGGACGGGAGGGGGGAGATACGCAGTATTTT. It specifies CASSLGREGGDTQYF.

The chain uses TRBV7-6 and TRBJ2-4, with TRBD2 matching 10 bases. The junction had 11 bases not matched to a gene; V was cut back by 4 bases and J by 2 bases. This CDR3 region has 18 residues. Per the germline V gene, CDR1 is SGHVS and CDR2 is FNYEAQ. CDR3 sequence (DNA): TGTGCCAGCAGCTCGGGACTAGCGAGCGCTGGGTCCAAAAACATTCAGTACTTC. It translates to CASSSGLASAGSKNIQYF.

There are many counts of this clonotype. The CDR3 spells CSAWGLAGVGGTDTQYF. Here the CDR3 DNA reads TGCAGTGCTTGGGGACTAGCGGGAGTAGGAGGCACAGATACGCAGTATTTT. The chain employs TRBV20-1 and TRBJ2-3, with 14 bases lining up with TRBD2. The CDR3 length is 17 residues. The trim removed 5 bases at V and 1 base at J, leaving 8 bases unmatched. Germline V gives CDR1 DFQATT, CDR2 SNEGSKA (reference sequence).

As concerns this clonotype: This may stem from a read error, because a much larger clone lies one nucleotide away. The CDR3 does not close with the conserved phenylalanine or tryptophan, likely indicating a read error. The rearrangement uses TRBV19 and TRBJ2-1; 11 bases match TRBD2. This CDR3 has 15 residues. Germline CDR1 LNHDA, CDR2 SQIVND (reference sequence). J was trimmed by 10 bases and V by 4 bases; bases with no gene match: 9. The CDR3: CASSTLAGGEGEQFS. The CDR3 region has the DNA TGTGCCAGTAGTACTCTAGCGGGGGGCGAGGGGGAGCAGTTCTCC.

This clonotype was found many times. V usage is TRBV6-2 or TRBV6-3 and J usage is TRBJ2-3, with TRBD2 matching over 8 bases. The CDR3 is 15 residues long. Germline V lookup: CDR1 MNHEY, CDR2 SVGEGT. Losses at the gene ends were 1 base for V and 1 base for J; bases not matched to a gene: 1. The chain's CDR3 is CASSYLRGGTDTQYF. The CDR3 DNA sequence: TGTGCCAGCAGTTACTTGCGGGGGGGCACAGATACGCAGTATTTT.

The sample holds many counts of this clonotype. CDR3 loop: CASSLDTSTKNIQYF. The CDR3 DNA reads as TGTGCCAGCAGCTTAGACACGTCTACCAAAAACATTCAGTACTTC. The chain couples TRBV7-9 to TRBJ2-4; no clear D. The CDR3 is made up of 15 amino acids. V lost 1 base and J 2 bases, leaving 9 bases between the germline ends. Looked up from germline, CDR1 is SEHNR and CDR2 is FQNEAQ (reference sequence).

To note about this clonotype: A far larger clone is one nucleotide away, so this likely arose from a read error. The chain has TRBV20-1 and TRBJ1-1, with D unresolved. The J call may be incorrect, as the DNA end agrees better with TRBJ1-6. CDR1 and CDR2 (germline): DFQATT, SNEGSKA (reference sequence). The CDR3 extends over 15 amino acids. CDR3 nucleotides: TGCAGTGCTAGAGAACGTAGCCCCTATAATTCACCCCTCCACTTT. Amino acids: CSARERSPYNSPLHF.

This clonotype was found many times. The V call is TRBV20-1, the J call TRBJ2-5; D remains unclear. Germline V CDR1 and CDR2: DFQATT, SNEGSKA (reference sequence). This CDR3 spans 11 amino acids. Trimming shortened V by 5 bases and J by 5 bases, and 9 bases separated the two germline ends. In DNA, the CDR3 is TGCAGTGCTTTCAGTGGGGAGACCCAGTACTTC. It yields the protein CSAFSGETQYF.

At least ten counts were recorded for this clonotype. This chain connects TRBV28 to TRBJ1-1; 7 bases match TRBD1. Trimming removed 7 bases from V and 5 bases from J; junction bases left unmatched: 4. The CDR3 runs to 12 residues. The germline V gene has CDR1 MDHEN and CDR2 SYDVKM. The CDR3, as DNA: TGTGCCAGCAAAAGGGGGCGTACTGAAGCTTTCTTT. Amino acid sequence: CASKRGRTEAFF.

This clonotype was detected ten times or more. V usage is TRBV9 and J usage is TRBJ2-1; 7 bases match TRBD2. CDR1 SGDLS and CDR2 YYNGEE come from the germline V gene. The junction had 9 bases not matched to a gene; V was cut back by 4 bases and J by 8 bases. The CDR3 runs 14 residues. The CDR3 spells CASSPRLARDEQFF. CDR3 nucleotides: TGTGCCAGCAGCCCACGACTAGCTCGCGATGAGCAGTTCTTC.